Following are 25 T cell receptor beta chains from one sample sequenced in a study of cytomegalovirus exposure and HLA in healthy donors. Researchers ran the PCR with 60 Vbeta and 13 Jbeta primers. Some clones are missing from TCRdb's copy, which holds only in-frame ones; the method was immunoSEQ multiplex PCR. The sample lists under 200,000 clones; about 80% were seen once. The specimen was PBMCs. The receptors here all came from a man in his 60s in good health and CMV-seronegative.

The V call is TRBV6-5, the J call TRBJ1-1; D is possibly TRBD1 (5 bases). Germline lookup yields CDR1 MNHEY and CDR2 SVGAGI. V was pared by 8 bases and J by 3 bases, with 13 bases between. This CDR3 is built from 13 residues. CDR3 region: CASRRGDDTEAFF. CDR3 nucleotides: TGTGCCAGCCGAAGGGGCGATGACACTGAAGCTTTCTTT.

The chain links TRBV4-3 to TRBJ1-2; possible D gene TRBD1, 5 bases. Germline values: CDR1 LGHNA, CDR2 YSLEER. The germline V and J ends were trimmed by 0 bases and 1 base, with 9 bases remaining between them. The CDR3 spans 15 residues. The CDR3 region has the DNA TGCGCCAGCAGCCAAGAAGTAAGGGGTAACTATGGCTACACCTTC. Residues: CASSQEVRGNYGYTF.

This rearrangement joins TRBV11-2 to TRBJ2-7; a weak D match, TRBD1 (6 bases). Germline CDR1 SGHAT, CDR2 FQNNGV. This CDR3 has 13 amino acids. The V end lost 4 bases, the J end lost 3 bases, and 10 bases lay between the germline ends. CDR3 amino acids: CASSSFRGYEQYF. The CDR3 nucleotides read TGTGCCAGCAGCTCCTTCAGGGGCTACGAGCAGTACTTC.

V gene TRBV4-1 combines with J gene TRBJ2-7, with 13 positions matching TRBD2. This CDR3 has 15 amino acids. The ends lost 2 bases at V and 5 bases at J; junction bases unmatched: 3. In germline, CDR1 is MGHRA, CDR2 YSYEKL. Written as DNA, the CDR3 is TGCGCCAGCAGCCAAACGGGACTAGCGGGACACGAGCAGTACTTC. It codes for CASSQTGLAGHEQYF.

The chain has TRBV5-4 and TRBJ1-2, with 7 bases matching TRBD1. Losses at the gene ends were 2 bases for V and 7 bases for J; bases not matched to a gene: 8. The CDR3 spans 14 residues. Per germline, CDR1 SGHNT and CDR2 YYREEE (reference sequence). The CDR3 DNA follows: TGTGCCAGCAGCTTCTCAGGGGGAATGGGTGGCTACACCTTC. Protein sequence: CASSFSGGMGGYTF.

A single count supports this clone. The genes are TRBV5-4 and TRBJ2-3; TRBD1 matches 8 bases. With V trimmed by 1 base and J by 4 bases, 5 bases remained unmatched. CDR1 is SGHNT and CDR2 is YYREEE in the germline V gene (reference sequence). This CDR3 comprises 15 residues. The CDR3: CASSLSGGRADTQYF. CDR3 nucleotides: TGTGCCAGCAGCTTGTCAGGGGGCCGCGCAGATACGCAGTATTTT.

The V and J genes are TRBV7-8 and TRBJ2-7, with D uncertain. This CDR3 has 14 amino acids. The V and J ends lost 0 bases and 1 base respectively, with 7 bases between them. Germline values: CDR1 SGHVS, CDR2 FQNEAQ. CDR3 loop: CASSLAGGSYEQYF. The CDR3 DNA sequence: TGTGCCAGCAGCTTAGCCGGCGGTTCCTACGAGCAGTACTTC.

This chain connects TRBV27 to TRBJ1-1, with unresolved D. From germline, CDR1 is MNHEY and CDR2 SMNVEV (reference sequence). Trimming stripped 5 bases from V and 1 base from J, with 11 bases between. The CDR3 is 14 residues long. CDR3 amino acids: CASSPYRENTEAFF. CDR3 DNA sequence: TGTGCCAGCAGTCCGTACCGGGAGAACACTGAAGCTTTCTTT.

This clone was seen just once. The chain joins TRBV11-1 to TRBJ2-7, with 10 bases identical to TRBD2. CDR3 length: 15 amino acids. V dropped 5 bases and J dropped 0; count of bases not matched to a gene: 4. The germline gives CDR1 SGHAT, CDR2 FQDESV (reference sequence). CDR3 protein: CASSPGLANSYEQYF. The DNA for the CDR3 is TGTGCCAGCAGCCCGGGACTAGCGAACTCCTACGAGCAGTACTTC.

The CDR3 nucleotides are TGTGCCAGCAGTTTAGATGACAGCTATGGCTACACCTTC. Its translation is CASSLDDSYGYTF. The V call is TRBV28, the J call TRBJ1-2, with D perhaps matching TRBD1 (5 bases). Germline-derived CDR1 and CDR2 are MDHEN and SYDVKM. With 2 bases removed from V and 4 bases from J, the gap between germline ends came to 8 bases. This CDR3 has 13 residues.

This chain connects TRBV29-1 to TRBJ2-7; TRBD1 might be the D (6 bases). CDR1 is SQVTM, CDR2 ANQGSEA, per germline. V was pared by 3 bases and J by 3 bases, with 12 bases between. The CDR3 is 13 residues long. The CDR3 sequence: CSVDPTGNYEQYF. The CDR3 DNA is TGCAGCGTTGATCCGACAGGCAACTACGAGCAGTACTTC.

To note about this clone: At one of its ends the junction is not consistent with the germline gene, which may arise from a read error. The rearrangement joins TRBV7-9 to TRBJ1-5; 7 bases line up with TRBD1. Germline CDR1 SEHNR, CDR2 FQNEAQ (reference sequence). The CDR3 runs 16 residues. The DNA of the CDR3 is TGTTCCAGCAGCCCCACCGTGGGACAGATGAATCAGCCCCAGCATTTT. Translated, it gives CSSSPTVGQMNQPQHF.

V and J are TRBV5-4 and TRBJ2-1, with D possibly matching TRBD2 (5 bases). This CDR3 region has 13 residues. Per germline, CDR1 SGHNT and CDR2 YYREEE (reference sequence). V shed 3 bases and J shed 4 bases, with 8 bases lying between them. CDR3 DNA sequence: TGTGCCAGCAGCTCAACTAGATACAATGAGCAGTTCTTC. This translates into CASSSTRYNEQFF.

The rearrangement joins TRBV2 to TRBJ1-2, with D possibly matching TRBD1 (5 bases). Trimming removed 3 bases at V and 5 bases at J, with 13 bases between. Per the germline V gene, CDR1 is SNHLY and CDR2 is FYNNEI. The CDR3 has 14 residues. The CDR3 sequence: CASSEDPAGYGYTF. DNA of the CDR3: TGTGCCAGCAGTGAGGACCCGGCAGGGTATGGCTACACCTTC.

The V and J genes are TRBV7-3 and TRBJ2-3; TRBD2 is a possible D gene (6 bases). Germline lookup yields CDR1 SGHTA and CDR2 FQGTGA. Trimming took 7 bases from V and 3 from J, leaving 14 bases between them. There are 14 residues in the CDR3. Written as DNA, the CDR3 is TGTGCCAGCAACGCGGGACCCTCTACAGATACGCAGTATTTT. Encoded protein: CASNAGPSTDTQYF.

The chain couples TRBV10-3 to TRBJ1-2; 10 positions agree with TRBD1. The V gene's germline CDR1 is ENHRY and CDR2 SYGVKD. CDR3 size: 14 residues. V was pared by 10 bases and J by 6 bases, with 11 bases of the junction left unmatched. The CDR3 loop reads CATKGQGRMDGYTF. CDR3 DNA: TGTGCCACCAAGGGACAGGGGAGGATGGATGGCTACACCTTC.

This chain links TRBV5-6 with TRBJ1-2; 11 bases agree with TRBD1. CDR3 size: 15 residues. Losses at the gene ends were 3 bases for V and 4 bases for J; bases not matched to a gene: 5. Germline CDR1 is SGHDT and CDR2 is YYEEEE. The CDR3 is CASSYRDRGIYGYTF. The CDR3 DNA reads TGTGCCAGCAGCTACCGGGACAGGGGGATCTATGGCTACACCTTC. Using reference TRBV5-6 and TRBJ1-2 for the parts outside the CDR3, the full variable domain is DAGVTQSPTHLIKTRGQQVTLRCSPKSGHDTVSWYQQALGQGPQFIFQYYEEEERQRGNFPDRFSGHQFPNYSSELNVNALLLGDSALYLCASSYRDRGIYGYTFGSGTRLTVV.

The chain carries TRBV6-6 and TRBJ2-3, with 9 bases matching TRBD2. V lost 7 bases and J lost 7; bases outside the gene matches: 9. The CDR3 is 14 amino acids. Germline-derived CDR1 and CDR2 are MNHNY and SVGAGI (reference sequence). CDR3 sequence (DNA): TGTGCCAGCAATTCCGGGACTAGCATTAATACGCAGTATTTT. Translating it yields CASNSGTSINTQYF.

The J gene is TRBJ1-1, the V gene TRBV6-5, with D maybe TRBD1 (5 bases). Germline CDR1 and CDR2: MNHEY and SVGAGI. The CDR3 has 15 amino acids. With 5 bases removed from V and 4 bases from J, the gap between germline ends came to 17 bases. The CDR3 loop reads CASSPPQGLGTEAFF. CDR3 DNA: TGTGCCAGCAGTCCCCCGCAGGGATTAGGCACTGAAGCTTTCTTT.

The gene calls are TRBV11-2 and TRBJ1-1; no definite D call. This CDR3 contains 13 residues. Germline V gene data show CDR1 as SGHAT and CDR2 as FQNNGV. V dropped 7 bases and J dropped 1 base, with 10 bases sitting between them. The CDR3 bases are TGTGCCAGCATGCGGACTGCGAACACTGAAGCTTTCTTT. This sequence encodes CASMRTANTEAFF.

This clone was observed a handful of times. This chain joins TRBV19 and TRBJ1-1, with D possibly TRBD1 on 6 matching bases. Per germline, CDR1 LNHDA and CDR2 SQIVND (reference sequence). The CDR3 totals 14 residues. V shed 7 bases and J shed 6 bases, with 18 bases lying between them. CDR3 sequence reads: CASKGTGNVAEAFF. Written as DNA, the CDR3 is TGTGCCAGTAAGGGAACAGGGAATGTCGCTGAAGCTTTCTTT.

The CDR3 DNA is TGTGCCAGCAGCTTGTGGGCACAGGGCGGAGAATATGGCTACACCTTC. Translated, it gives CASSLWAQGGEYGYTF. This rearrangement joins TRBV5-6 to TRBJ1-2, with D maybe TRBD1 (6 bases). CDR1 is SGHDT and CDR2 is YYEEEE in the germline V gene. CDR3 length: 16 amino acids. Trimming removed 1 base at V and 5 bases at J, with 18 bases between.

The rearrangement uses TRBV6-1 and TRBJ1-3, with 8 bases matching TRBD1. The CDR3 loop spans 16 amino acids. The germline V gene encodes CDR1 MNHNS and CDR2 SASEGT. Unmatched junction bases numbered 5, after V lost 0 bases and J lost 4 bases. As DNA, the CDR3 is TGTGCCAGCAGTGAAGCGCAGGGGGCGCCAGGAAACACCATATATTTT. Encoded protein: CASSEAQGAPGNTIYF.

This clone came up once. The V gene is TRBV4-1, the J gene TRBJ2-5; 10 bases line up with TRBD1. Germline assignment: CDR1 MGHRA and CDR2 YSYEKL. The length of the CDR3 is 16 residues. The V gene end was trimmed by 2 bases and the J gene end by 9 bases; junction bases not matched to a gene: 12. The CDR3 region has the DNA TGCGCCAGCAGCCAATCCGGGACAGGGGACCGTGGGGCCCAGTACTTC. The encoded protein is CASSQSGTGDRGAQYF.

The V and J genes are TRBV7-9 and TRBJ1-1; D unresolved. This CDR3 is 15 amino acids long. Germline assignment: CDR1 SEHNR and CDR2 FQNEAQ (reference sequence). With 4 bases removed from V and 5 bases from J, the gap between germline ends came to 17 bases. The CDR3 DNA follows: TGTGCCAGCAGCTCTAGAGACGGACTGGTAACTGAAGCTTTCTTT. Protein sequence: CASSSRDGLVTEAFF.